The 10 T cell receptor beta chains listed next were all sequenced from one sample in a study of blood T cell repertoires in COVID-19. Assay: immunoSEQ multiplex PCR; the TCRdb copy retains only in-frame clones and omits some. The profile covers fewer than 250,000 clones, with 81% appearing a single time and about 9.8% taken by the ten largest. Sequencing input: PBMCs or T cells enriched from blood (not recorded which). The receptor source for this set is a woman between 45 and 65 years old with acute COVID-19.

This clone appeared a few times. The V gene is TRBV7-9, the J gene TRBJ1-2, with D possibly matching TRBD1 (6 bases). This CDR3 contains 15 residues. V was cut by 3 bases and J by 5 bases, with 16 bases left in between. In germline, CDR1 is SEHNR, CDR2 FQNEAQ (reference sequence). CDR3 sequence: CASSFSGGEGYGYTF. Here the CDR3 DNA reads TGTGCCAGCAGCTTCAGTGGGGGCGAGGGATATGGCTACACCTTC.

The CDR3 sequence is CASRTGLRGTEAFF. CDR3 sequence (DNA): TGTGCCAGCAGGACAGGCTTACGGGGTACTGAAGCTTTCTTT. V and J are TRBV28 and TRBJ1-1; D might be TRBD1 (6 bases). Germline values: CDR1 MDHEN, CDR2 SYDVKM. V was trimmed by 6 bases and J by 5 bases, leaving 16 bases between them. CDR3 size: 14 residues.

Regarding this clone: One junction end disagrees with the germline gene, perhaps due to a read error. The chain links TRBV6-2 or TRBV6-3 to TRBJ2-3, with 11 bases aligning to TRBD1. CDR3 length equals 12 residues. CDR1 is MNHEY and CDR2 is SVGEGT in the germline V gene. CDR3 nucleotide sequence: TGTGCCAGCAGTTCGGTGGACAGGGGGCAAGACTTT. Translated: CASSSVDRGQDF.

In its sample, this clone was seen once. V gene TRBV4-3 combines with J gene TRBJ2-6, with D uncertain. V was cut by 0 bases and J by 0 bases, with 12 bases left in between. Germline V gene data show CDR1 as LGHNA and CDR2 as YSLEER. The CDR3 consists of 18 residues. DNA for the CDR3: TGCGCCAGCAGCCAAGAGAGGTCTTTTTTCTCTGGGGCCAACGTCCTGACTTTC. It yields the protein CASSQERSFFSGANVLTF.

The V call is TRBV6-2 or TRBV6-3, the J call TRBJ1-1, with TRBD1 matching 8 bases. The CDR3 spans 18 residues. The junction had 13 bases not matched to a gene; V was cut back by 4 bases and J by 0 bases. Germline lookup yields CDR1 MNHEY and CDR2 SVGEGT. CDR3 sequence reads: CASSSDQPRDRMNTEAFF. Here the CDR3 DNA reads TGTGCCAGCAGTTCCGATCAACCACGGGACAGGATGAACACTGAAGCTTTCTTT.

J is TRBJ2-7 and V is TRBV27; TRBD2 aligns across 8 bases. The length of the CDR3 is 15 residues. V lost 5 bases to trimming and J lost 1 base; unmatched junction nucleotides: 7. The V gene's germline CDR1 is MNHEY and CDR2 SMNVEV (reference sequence). DNA of the CDR3: TGTGCCAGCAGTCTGGCGGGGGGACCGTCCTACGAGCAGTACTTC. Translated: CASSLAGGPSYEQYF.

This rearrangement joins TRBV28 to TRBJ2-3; TRBD1 is a possible D gene (6 bases). V lost 10 bases to trimming and J lost 4 bases, with 12 bases between them. This CDR3 spans 12 amino acids. Per the germline V gene, CDR1 is MDHEN and CDR2 is SYDVKM. For the CDR3, the DNA is TGTGCCACTGTGGGGGCCGCAGATACGCAGTATTTT. Its protein product is CATVGAADTQYF.

The sample holds a few counts of this clone. J is TRBJ1-2 and V is TRBV18; D uncertain. V shed 3 bases and J shed 2 bases, with 4 bases lying between them. CDR1 and CDR2 (germline): KGHSH, LQKENI. The length of the CDR3 is 12 residues. The CDR3 reads CASSPPNYGYTF. The CDR3 DNA reads as TGTGCCAGCTCACCCCCGAACTATGGCTACACCTTC. The variable domain in full, with the rest retrieved from reference TRBV18 and TRBJ1-2, is NAGVMQNPRHLVRRRGQEARLRCSPMKGHSHVYWYRQLPEEGLKFMVYLQKENIIDESGMPKERFSAEFPKEGPSILRIQQVVRGDSAAYFCASSPPNYGYTFGSGTRLTVV.

The chain carries TRBV7-2 and TRBJ1-5; D is undetermined. In germline, CDR1 is SGHTA, CDR2 FQGNSA. Trimming took off 5 bases at V and 2 bases at J, with 7 bases between the two ends. CDR3 length: 13 residues. The CDR3 DNA follows: TGTGCCAGCAGCCCACGGGGCAATCAGCCCCAGCATTTT. Protein product: CASSPRGNQPQHF.

This clone has only a few counts. V is TRBV18 and J is TRBJ2-1; 9 bases align to TRBD2. The germline V gene encodes CDR1 KGHSH and CDR2 LQKENI. V shed 1 base, J shed 8 bases, and the junction held 6 bases outside the gene matches. The CDR3 extends over 15 amino acids. The CDR3 DNA sequence: TGTGCCAGCTCACCACGCGGGAGGGCCACGGATGAGCAGTTCTTC. Protein product: CASSPRGRATDEQFF.